Sequencing of this TCR beta chain was carried out in a study of blood T cells in healthy people across ages. Combining a sample-barcoded 5' primer with a J-beta primer mix, a second PCR ran for 7 to 11 cycles. TCRdb ran MiXCR on the 5' RACE reads and lists one entry per CDR3 protein. The table lists around 870,000 distinct CDR3 sequences, 25% to 30% of them singletons. The germline V gene encodes CDR1 SEHNR and CDR2 FQNEAQ (reference sequence). Germline trimming cut 0 bases from V and 10 bases from J; bases unmatched to any gene: 10. CDR3 size: 16 residues. The TCR originated in a woman older than 75 in good health. The chain links TRBV7-9 to TRBJ2-1; TRBD2 matches 9 bases. Input material: blood. In nucleotides, the CDR3 is TGTGCCAGCAGCTTAGCGCTCCGGCTAGCGGGGCGGGAGCAGTTCTTC. Encoded protein: CASSLALRLAGREQFF.